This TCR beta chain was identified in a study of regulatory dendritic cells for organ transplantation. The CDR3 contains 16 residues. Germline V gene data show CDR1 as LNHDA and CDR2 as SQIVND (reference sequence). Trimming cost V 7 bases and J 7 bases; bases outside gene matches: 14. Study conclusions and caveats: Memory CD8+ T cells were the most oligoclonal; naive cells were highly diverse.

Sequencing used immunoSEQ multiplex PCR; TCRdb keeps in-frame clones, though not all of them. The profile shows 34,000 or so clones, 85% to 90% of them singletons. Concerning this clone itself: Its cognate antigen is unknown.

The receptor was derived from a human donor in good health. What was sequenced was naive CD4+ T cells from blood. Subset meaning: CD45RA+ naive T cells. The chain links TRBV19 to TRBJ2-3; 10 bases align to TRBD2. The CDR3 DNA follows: TGTGCCAGTATCGAGCGGGGGGGCAGGGGCAGACATACGCAGTATTTT. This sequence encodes CASIERGGRGRHTQYF.